These 24 T cell receptor beta chains were all obtained from the same sample, sequenced in a study of response to subunit inactivated influenza vaccine. TCRdb itself ran the RT-PCR reads through MiXCR, one entry per CDR3 protein. The top ten clones hold around 10% of a sample with 300,000 to 350,000 distinct CDR3 sequences, about 20% of them seen once. This material consisted of PBMCs from blood, taken less than 22 months after vaccination. Receptors originate from a man aged 45 to 75 who received an inactivated influenza vaccine.

This clonotype has a handful of counts. CDR3 nucleotides: TGTGCCAGCAGCTCCCGACTCGTCCCCGGGTATGGCTACACCTTC. Its protein is CASSSRLVPGYGYTF. The J gene is TRBJ1-2, the V gene TRBV5-6; D remains ambiguous. CDR1 is SGHDT, CDR2 YYEEEE, per germline. V lost 3 bases to trimming and J lost 5 bases, with 17 bases between them. CDR3 size: 15 residues.

The chain has TRBV19 and TRBJ1-2, with D unresolved. The germline CDR1 and CDR2 sequences are LNHDA and SQIVND (reference sequence). The CDR3 covers 15 residues. Trimming pared 1 base from V and 0 bases from J, leaving 9 bases between. CDR3 region: CASSIATSTNYGYTF. The CDR3 coding sequence is TGTGCCAGTAGTATAGCCACGTCGACTAACTATGGCTACACCTTC. Supplemented by reference TRBV19 and TRBJ1-2, the full variable domain reads DGGITQSPKYLFRKEGQNVTLSCEQNLNHDAMYWYRQDPGQGLRLIYYSQIVNDFQKGDIAEGYSVSREKKESFPLTVTSAQKNPTAFYLCASSIATSTNYGYTFGSGTRLTVV.

This clonotype has a handful of counts. The genes are TRBV12-3 or TRBV12-4 and TRBJ1-5; D is uncertain. This CDR3 is 13 amino acids long. Trimming stripped 4 bases from V and 7 bases from J, with 11 bases between. The CDR3 reads CASSSTVSQPQHF. The CDR3 DNA reads TGTGCCAGCAGTTCGACCGTTTCCCAGCCCCAGCATTTT.

The gene calls are TRBV6-1 and TRBJ1-2; D call uncertain. This CDR3 contains 13 residues. Germline loops: CDR1 MNHNS, CDR2 SASEGT. V lost 6 bases and J 4 bases, leaving 12 bases between the germline ends. CDR3 bases: TGTGCCAGCAGCGAACGACTGAGCTATGGCTACACCTTC. Residues: CASSERLSYGYTF.

This clonotype occurred a few times. The J gene is TRBJ1-4, the V gene TRBV28; a weak D match, TRBD1 (6 bases). Germline V gene lookup returns CDR1 MDHEN and CDR2 SYDVKM. The length of the CDR3 is 15 residues. The V end lost 4 bases, the J end lost 4 bases, and 13 bases lay between the germline ends. The CDR3 DNA reads TGTGCCAGCAGTTCCTCAGGGGTTATTAATGAAAAACTGTTTTTT. Translation gives CASSSSGVINEKLFF. The full variable domain, in which reference TRBV28 and TRBJ1-4 provide the parts outside the CDR3, is DVKVTQSSRYLVKRTGEKVFLECVQDMDHENMFWYRQDPGLGLRLIYFSYDVKMKEKGDIPEGYSVSREKKERFSLILESASTNQTSMYLCASSSSGVINEKLFFGSGTQLSVL.

This clonotype occurred a few times. The CDR3 DNA is TGTGCCAGCAGTTCCGACGGGGGAGATGGCTACACCTTC. Translated: CASSSDGGDGYTF. This chain uses TRBV6-2 or TRBV6-3 with TRBJ1-2, with D perhaps matching TRBD1 (5 bases). Germline CDR1 and CDR2: MNHEY and SVGEGT. The V end was cut by 4 bases, the J end by 6 bases, with 12 bases between. The CDR3 is 13 amino acids.

A few counts support this clonotype. The V call is TRBV7-3, the J call TRBJ1-1, with D tentatively TRBD1 (6 bases). The CDR3 is 13 residues long. Trimming removed 2 bases from V and 7 bases from J, with 11 bases in between. Germline CDR1 and CDR2: SGHTA and FQGTGA. In DNA form, the CDR3 reads TGTGCCAGCAGCTTATGGGGAGGGGGTGAAGCTTTCTTT. This gives the protein CASSLWGGGEAFF.

This clonotype was counted at least ten times. The chain links TRBV30 to TRBJ1-2; D uncertain. V was trimmed by 2 bases and J by 3 bases, leaving 13 bases between them. The CDR3 has 14 residues. CDR1 GTSNPN and CDR2 SVGIG come from the germline V gene (reference sequence). The CDR3 sequence: CAWSFWRQDYGYTF. DNA of the CDR3: TGTGCCTGGAGTTTTTGGAGGCAGGACTATGGCTACACCTTC.

By frequency in the sample, this clonotype is medium-sized. One end of the junction varies from germline; a read error may be responsible. The rearrangement links TRBV5-1 to TRBJ1-5; no clear D. The CDR3 spans 14 residues. The germline CDR1 and CDR2 sequences are SGHRS and YFSETQ. The CDR3: CASSLGGSNQPQHF. DNA for the CDR3: TGTGCCAGCAGCCTTGGCGGTAGCAATCAGCCCCAGCATTTT.

The chain is built from TRBV10-3 and TRBJ1-6; 7 bases match TRBD1. The length of the CDR3 is 14 residues. Germline loops: CDR1 ENHRY, CDR2 SYGVKD. The trim removed 6 bases at V and 9 bases at J, leaving 8 bases unmatched. The CDR3 region has the DNA TGTGCCATCAGGATGACAGGGAACGGTTCACCCCTCCACTTT. This sequence encodes CAIRMTGNGSPLHF.

The rearrangement uses TRBV20-1 and TRBJ1-2; D unclear. This CDR3 region has 12 residues. Germline V CDR1 and CDR2: DFQATT, SNEGSKA (reference sequence). V shed 3 bases and J shed 3 bases, with 8 bases lying between them. The CDR3 nucleotides are TGCAGTGCTAGGTCGGAGGACTATGGCTACACCTTC. Its translation is CSARSEDYGYTF.

This clonotype occurred many times. The chain recombines TRBV12-3 or TRBV12-4 with TRBJ1-1; D remains ambiguous. Trimming took off 1 base at V and 0 bases at J, with 6 bases between the two ends. CDR3 length equals 14 residues. The CDR3 region has the DNA TGTGCCAGCAGTTTAGACAGTTTGAACACTGAAGCTTTCTTT. This sequence encodes CASSLDSLNTEAFF.

In this sample, this clonotype turned up a few times. The chain is built from TRBV7-2 and TRBJ1-1, with 9 nucleotides matching TRBD1. Unmatched junction bases numbered 10, after V lost 6 bases and J lost 5 bases. The CDR3 consists of 15 residues. Germline V gene lookup returns CDR1 SGHTA and CDR2 FQGNSA. CDR3 in amino acids: CASSYQQGARTEAFF. Written as DNA, the CDR3 is TGTGCCAGCAGTTACCAACAGGGGGCTCGGACTGAAGCTTTCTTT.

This clonotype occurred a few times. The CDR3 spells CASSQSPGPRRTGELFF. CDR3 in DNA: TGTGCCAGCAGCCAATCCCCGGGGCCCCGACGCACCGGGGAGCTGTTTTTT. The chain joins TRBV4-2 to TRBJ2-2; either TRBD1 or TRBD2 may fit D (5 bases each). Germline lookup yields CDR1 LGHNA and CDR2 YNFKEQ. The V and J ends lost 2 bases and 4 bases respectively, with 17 bases between them. The CDR3 consists of 17 residues.

This clonotype turned up a few times. V usage is TRBV6-1 and J usage is TRBJ1-2; the D is unclear. CDR1 and CDR2 from the germline V gene are MNHNS and SASEGT. The CDR3 is 12 amino acids. V lost 4 bases to trimming and J lost 7 bases, with 10 bases between them. The CDR3 is CASSGNMGGYTF. Here the CDR3 DNA reads TGTGCCAGCAGTGGAAATATGGGTGGCTACACCTTC.

This clonotype appeared a few times. The chain is built from TRBV5-6 and TRBJ2-1; no firm D call. Trimming removed 2 bases at V and 7 bases at J, with 16 bases between. This CDR3 has 15 residues. Germline V gives CDR1 SGHDT, CDR2 YYEEEE. The CDR3 nucleotides are TGTGCCAGCAGCTTAAGGTGGCCCTTCGGTAATGAGCAGTTCTTC. Its protein is CASSLRWPFGNEQFF.

This rearrangement joins TRBV20-1 to TRBJ2-1, with TRBD1 as a possible D gene (6 bases). The germline V and J ends were trimmed by 2 bases and 1 base, with 9 bases remaining between them. The CDR3 spans 14 residues. Looked up from germline, CDR1 is DFQATT and CDR2 is SNEGSKA (reference sequence). The CDR3 sequence: CSARRTVSYNEQFF. CDR3 DNA sequence: TGCAGTGCTAGACGGACAGTGTCCTACAATGAGCAGTTCTTC.

The chain uses TRBV5-1 and TRBJ1-5; 8 positions agree with TRBD1. The CDR3 contains 14 residues. V dropped 4 bases and J dropped 5; count of bases not matched to a gene: 5. Per the germline V gene, CDR1 is SGHRS and CDR2 is YFSETQ. CDR3 DNA: TGCGCCAGCAGCCCAGGACAGGGAGATCAGCCCCAGCATTTT. Encoded protein: CASSPGQGDQPQHF.

The table lists this clonotype with many counts. V gene TRBV28 combines with J gene TRBJ2-1, with 9 bases that match TRBD1. The CDR3 loop spans 16 amino acids. Trimming removed 4 bases from V and 6 bases from J; junction bases left unmatched: 10. Germline CDR1 is MDHEN and CDR2 is SYDVKM. The CDR3 loop reads CASSSSGTGKGNEQFF. The CDR3 region has the DNA TGTGCCAGCAGTTCCTCCGGGACAGGGAAGGGCAATGAGCAGTTCTTC.

This clonotype was detected many times. The CDR3 sequence: CASSPADRDNSPLHF. The CDR3 nucleotides are TGCGCCAGCAGCCCGGCGGACAGGGATAATTCACCCCTCCACTTT. The chain combines TRBV4-3 with TRBJ1-6; 8 bases match TRBD1. V trimming: 4 bases; J trimming: 5 bases; junction bases outside the gene matches: 4. CDR1 and CDR2 (germline): LGHNA, YSLEER. The CDR3 covers 15 residues.

CDR3 loop: CATSREQRTNEKLFF. CDR3 nucleotide sequence: TGTGCCACCAGCAGAGAACAGCGAACTAATGAAAAACTGTTTTTT. This chain uses TRBV15 with TRBJ1-4; no firm D call. The germline V gene encodes CDR1 LNHNV and CDR2 YYDKDF (reference sequence). CDR3 length equals 15 residues. Trimming removed 0 bases at V and 1 base at J, with 6 bases between.

Comment on this clonotype: Just one base apart from a much larger clone, this may be a read error. V is TRBV29-1 and J is TRBJ1-4; tentatively, D is TRBD1 (5 bases). This CDR3 has 11 residues. The germline CDR1 and CDR2 sequences are SQVTM and ANQGSEA. The CDR3 here is CGVARAEKLFF. CDR3 nucleotide sequence: TGCGGCGTTGCCAGGGCGGAAAAACTGTTTTTT.

The CDR3 reads CASSRSRLADQETQYF. The CDR3 coding sequence is TGTGCCAGCTCACGGAGTCGACTAGCGGACCAAGAGACCCAGTACTTC. The chain combines TRBV18 with TRBJ2-5; 9 bases agree with TRBD2. The length of the CDR3 is 16 residues. Germline CDR1 and CDR2: KGHSH and LQKENI. V trimming: 4 bases; J trimming: 0 bases; junction bases outside the gene matches: 6.

This clonotype was seen only a few times. The CDR3 DNA reads as TGTGCCAGCAGTTACTCTTTGGCAGCCCAAGAGACCCAGTACTTC. Translated, it gives CASSYSLAAQETQYF. The chain employs TRBV6-5 and TRBJ2-5, with D unclear. Germline V gives CDR1 MNHEY, CDR2 SVGAGI. The CDR3 spans 15 residues. V dropped 0 bases and J dropped 1 base, with 9 bases sitting between them.